This T cell receptor (beta chain) was captured by sequencing in a study of identical twins. TCRdb re-called the 5' RACE reads with MiXCR, one entry per CDR3 protein. The data show roughly 290,000 distinct CDR3 sequences, less than 9.5% seen once. Trimming took off 5 bases at V and 3 bases at J, with 14 bases between the two ends. This CDR3 has 14 amino acids. Per germline, CDR1 SEHNR and CDR2 FQNEAQ (reference sequence). In addition, the sample was reused for a study of yellow fever vaccine responses in identical twins.

The sample comprised CD8+ T cells sorted from blood. The clonotype was recovered from a woman between 18 and 29 years old in good health. The chain couples TRBV7-9 to TRBJ2-7; D is possibly TRBD1 (6 bases). This CDR3 is CASSPGQPYYEQYF. CDR3 bases: TGTGCCAGCAGCCCTGGACAGCCCTACTACGAGCAGTACTTC.